This TCR beta chain emerged from a study of T cells in Graves' hyperthyroidism and ophthalmopathy. Study background: Upon initial diagnosis and before any treatment, peripheral blood was collected.

This clonotype showed up many times. With 5 bases clipped from V and 3 bases from J, the junction kept 2 bases outside the gene matches. Germline CDR1 reads SGHTA; CDR2 reads FQGTGA. The CDR3 length is 15 residues. Graves' hyperthyroidism without ophthalmopathy progression within 18 months was termed stable. Amplified TCR beta CDR3 regions came from RNA transcripts. An initial round of RT-PCR targeting the TCR CDR3 relied on the HTBI primer set. From the multiplex PCR reads, TCRdb called clonotypes with MiXCR, one entry per CDR3 protein. Counted here are fewer than 350,000 distinct CDR3 sequences, around 20% occurring once; the ten biggest clones make up around 48%.

The source material was blood. This TCR derives from a woman in her 50s with Graves' hyperthyroidism. The chain carries TRBV7-3 and TRBJ2-2, with TRBD1 matching 11 bases. CDR3 amino acids: CASSLDRGHTGELFF. The CDR3 region has the DNA TGTGCCAGCAGCCTGGACAGGGGGCACACCGGGGAGCTGTTTTTT.